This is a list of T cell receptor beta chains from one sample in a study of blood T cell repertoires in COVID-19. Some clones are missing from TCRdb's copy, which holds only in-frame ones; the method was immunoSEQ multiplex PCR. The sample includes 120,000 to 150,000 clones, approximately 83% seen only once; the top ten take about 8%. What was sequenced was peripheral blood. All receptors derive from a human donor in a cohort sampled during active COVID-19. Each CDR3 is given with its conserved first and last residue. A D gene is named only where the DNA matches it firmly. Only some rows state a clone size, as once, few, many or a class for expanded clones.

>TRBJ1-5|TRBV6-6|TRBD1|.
CASSYSGGQGDQPQHF
TGTGCCAGCAGTTACTCTGGGGGACAGGGGGACCAGCCCCAGCATTTT
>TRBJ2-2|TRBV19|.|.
CASSASGGTGELFF
TGTGCCAGTAGCGCCTCCGGGGGCACCGGGGAGCTGTTTTTT
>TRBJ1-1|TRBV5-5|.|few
CASSFGGVHAGTEAFF
TGTGCCAGCAGCTTCGGGGGGGTCCACGCCGGCACTGAAGCTTTCTTT
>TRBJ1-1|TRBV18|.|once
CASSKRENTEAFF
TGTGCCAGCTCAAAGCGGGAGAACACTGAAGCTTTCTTT
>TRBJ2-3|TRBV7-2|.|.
CASSQPPVSTDTQYF
TGTGCCAGCAGCCAACCCCCGGTTAGCACAGATACGCAGTATTTT
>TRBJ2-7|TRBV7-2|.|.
CASSLERGGYEQYF
TGTGCCAGCAGCTTGGAGAGGGGGGGCTACGAGCAGTACTTC
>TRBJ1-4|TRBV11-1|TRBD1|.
CASSLGQSFGQLFF
TGTGCCAGCAGCTTGGGACAGTCATTTGGGCAACTGTTTTTT
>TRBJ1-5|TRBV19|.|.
CASSVDTQPQHF
TGTGCCAGTAGTGTGGACACTCAGCCCCAGCATTTT
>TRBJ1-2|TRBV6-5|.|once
CASSYSPGSNYGYTF
TGTGCCAGCAGTTACTCTCCGGGATCTAACTATGGCTACACCTTC
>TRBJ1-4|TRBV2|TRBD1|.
CASSEDRAREKLFF
TGTGCCAGCAGTGAGGACAGGGCACGCGAAAAACTGTTTTTT
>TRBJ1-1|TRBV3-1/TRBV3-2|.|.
CASSLRTEEAFF
TGTGCCAGCAGCCTCCGGACAGAGGAAGCTTTCTTT
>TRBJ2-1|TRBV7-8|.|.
CASSNLGGGTYNEQFF
TGTGCCAGCAGCAATCTAGGGGGGGGGACCTACAATGAGCAGTTCTTC
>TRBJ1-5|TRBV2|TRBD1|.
CASSPDRGPNQPQHF
TGTGCCAGCAGTCCGGACAGGGGGCCCAATCAGCCCCAGCATTTT
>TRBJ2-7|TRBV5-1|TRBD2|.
CASSAGGAAYEQYF
TGCGCCAGCAGCGCCGGGGGGGCCGCCTACGAGCAGTACTTC
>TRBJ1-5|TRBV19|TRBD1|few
CASSIGAGGQPQHF
TGTGCCAGTAGTATCGGTGCAGGGGGTCAGCCCCAGCATTTT
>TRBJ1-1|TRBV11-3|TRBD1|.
CASSIGQGQAFF
TGTGCCAGCAGCATCGGACAGGGACAAGCTTTCTTT
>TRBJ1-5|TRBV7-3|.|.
CASSLTGNQPQHF
TGTGCCAGCAGCTTAACCGGGAATCAGCCCCAGCATTTT
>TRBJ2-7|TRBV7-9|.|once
CASSLAPSREQYF
TGTGCCAGCAGCTTAGCCCCCTCTCGCGAGCAGTACTTC
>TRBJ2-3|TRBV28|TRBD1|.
CASSTTGGSDTQYF
TGTGCCAGCAGTACGACAGGGGGGTCAGATACGCAGTATTTT
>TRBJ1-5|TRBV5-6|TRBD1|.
CASSWTGGNQPQHF
TGTGCCAGCAGCTGGACAGGGGGTAATCAGCCCCAGCATTTT
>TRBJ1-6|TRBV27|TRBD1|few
CASSLVLLGTGNNSPLHF
TGTGCCAGCAGTTTGGTGTTACTAGGGACAGGGAATAATTCACCCCTCCACTTT
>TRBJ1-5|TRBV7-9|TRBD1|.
CASSRTGENQPQHF
TGTGCCAGCAGCCGGACAGGGGAGAATCAGCCCCAGCATTTT
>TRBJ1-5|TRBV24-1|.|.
CAASDPGGVRAQHF
TGTGCCGCCAGTGACCCGGGGGGGGTAAGAGCCCAGCATTTT
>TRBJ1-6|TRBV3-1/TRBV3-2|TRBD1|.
CASSQEVGTGGSPLHF
TGTGCCAGCAGCCAAGAAGTGGGGACAGGGGGTTCACCCCTCCACTTT
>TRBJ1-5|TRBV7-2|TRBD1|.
CASSIQGGSNNQPQHF
TGTGCCAGCAGCATCCAAGGGGGCTCGAACAATCAGCCCCAGCATTTT
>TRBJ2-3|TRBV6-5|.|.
CASNRGITDTQYF
TGTGCCAGCAATCGCGGGATCACAGATACGCAGTATTTT
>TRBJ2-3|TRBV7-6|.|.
CASSLAAGPTDTQYF
TGTGCCAGCAGCTTAGCGGCGGGGCCTACAGATACGCAGTATTTT
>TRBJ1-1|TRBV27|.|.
CASSLDWETEAFF
TGTGCCAGCAGTTTAGATTGGGAGACTGAAGCTTTCTTT
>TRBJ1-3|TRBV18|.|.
CASSPWSQGSSGNTIYF
TGTGCCAGCTCACCATGGTCCCAGGGGTCCTCTGGAAACACCATATATTTT
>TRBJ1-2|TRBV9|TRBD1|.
CASSVHRGPSYGYTF
TGTGCCAGCAGCGTCCACAGGGGGCCGAGTTATGGCTACACCTTC
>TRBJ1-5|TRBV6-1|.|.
CASSEGGGQPQHF
TGTGCCAGCAGTGAGGGGGGAGGTCAGCCCCAGCATTTT
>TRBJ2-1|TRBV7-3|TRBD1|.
CASSVPGQGTNEQFF
TGTGCCAGCAGCGTTCCGGGACAGGGGACGAATGAGCAGTTCTTC
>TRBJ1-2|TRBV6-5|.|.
CASSLQGSYGYTF
TGTGCCAGCAGCCTCCAGGGATCCTATGGCTACACCTTC
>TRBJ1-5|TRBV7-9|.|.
CASSRSGQGYSNQPQHF
TGTGCCAGCAGTCGCTCCGGGCAGGGATATAGCAATCAGCCCCAGCATTTT
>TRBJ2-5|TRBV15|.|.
CATSRDPRGQETQYF
TGTGCCACCAGCAGAGATCCTCGGGGCCAAGAGACCCAGTACTTC
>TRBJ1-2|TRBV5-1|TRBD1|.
CASSTRTGGFNYGYTF
TGCGCCAGCAGCACTCGGACAGGGGGCTTCAACTATGGCTACACCTTC
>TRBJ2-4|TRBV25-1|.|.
CASSDATLDRTPYF
TGTGCCAGCAGTGATGCCACCCTAGACAGGACTCCGTACTTC
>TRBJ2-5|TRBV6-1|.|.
CASSEYRLSQTQYF
TGTGCCAGCAGTGAGTACAGGCTCAGCCAGACCCAGTACTTC
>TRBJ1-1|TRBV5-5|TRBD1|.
CASSLWEATGQTEAFF
TGTGCCAGCAGCCTTTGGGAGGCGACAGGGCAGACTGAAGCTTTCTTT
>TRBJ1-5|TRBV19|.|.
CATRRDWSQHF
TGTGCCACCCGCAGGGACTGGTCCCAGCATTTT
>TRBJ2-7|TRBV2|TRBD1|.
CASSWDRSYEQYF
TGTGCCAGCAGTTGGGACAGGTCCTACGAGCAGTACTTC
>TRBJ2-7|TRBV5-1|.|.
CASSLVRRPYEQYF
TGCGCCAGCAGCTTGGTTCGGAGGCCCTACGAGCAGTACTTC
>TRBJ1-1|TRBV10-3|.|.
CAIMWGPGTEAFF
TGTGCCATCATGTGGGGGCCGGGCACTGAAGCTTTCTTT
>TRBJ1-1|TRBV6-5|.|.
CASMWATNTEAFF
TGTGCCAGCATGTGGGCTACGAACACTGAAGCTTTCTTT
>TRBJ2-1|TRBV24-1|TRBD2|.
CATGTSGGDNEQFF
TGTGCCACCGGGACTAGCGGGGGTGACAATGAGCAGTTCTTC
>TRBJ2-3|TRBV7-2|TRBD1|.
CASSLGDRGLRDTQYF
TGTGCCAGCAGCTTAGGGGACAGGGGGCTACGAGATACGCAGTATTTT
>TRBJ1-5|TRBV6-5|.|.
CASSYSVRQPQHF
TGTGCCAGCAGTTACTCTGTGAGGCAGCCCCAGCATTTT
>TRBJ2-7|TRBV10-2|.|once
CASSSQTYEQYF
TGCGCCAGCAGTTCCCAGACCTACGAGCAGTACTTC
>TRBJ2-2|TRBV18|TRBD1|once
CASSAMGQVNTGELFF
TGTGCCAGCTCAGCAATGGGACAGGTGAACACCGGGGAGCTGTTTTTT
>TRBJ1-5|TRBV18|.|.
CASSPPGSGNQPQHF
TGTGCCAGCTCACCACCCGGGTCTGGCAATCAGCCCCAGCATTTT
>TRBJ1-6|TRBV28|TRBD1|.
CASPIHPMDRDYGGNSPLHF
TGTGCCAGTCCTATTCACCCGATGGACAGGGACTACGGAGGGAATTCACCCCTCCACTTT
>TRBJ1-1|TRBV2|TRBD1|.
CASSQDRVTEAFF
TGTGCCAGCAGTCAGGACAGGGTCACTGAAGCTTTCTTT
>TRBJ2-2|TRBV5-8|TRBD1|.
CASSLDRGPTGELFF
TGTGCCAGCAGCTTGGACAGGGGGCCCACCGGGGAGCTGTTTTTT
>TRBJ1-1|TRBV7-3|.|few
CASSLRGNTEAFF
TGTGCCAGCAGCTTACGAGGGAACACTGAAGCTTTCTTT
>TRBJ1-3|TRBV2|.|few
CASSAIGAGAGNTIYF
TGTGCCAGCAGTGCAATAGGGGCAGGGGCTGGAAACACCATATATTTT
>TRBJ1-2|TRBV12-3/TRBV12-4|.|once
CASSPQEGYGYTF
TGTGCCAGCAGTCCGCAAGAGGGCTATGGCTACACCTTC
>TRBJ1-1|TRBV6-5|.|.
CASSYSRTEAFF
TGTGCCAGCAGTTATAGCCGCACTGAAGCTTTCTTT
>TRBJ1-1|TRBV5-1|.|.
CASSSRQRNTEAFF
TGCGCCAGCAGCTCGCGGCAGCGGAACACTGAAGCTTTCTTT